One sample yielded the 11 T cell receptor beta chains listed below, sequenced in a study of T cells after yellow fever vaccination. A single record per CDR3 protein comes from TCRdb applying MiXCR to the 5' RACE reads. The repertoire has hundreds of thousands of distinct CDR3 sequences, approximately 12% of them found once; the top ten carry more than 12%. The input for sequencing was PBMCs, taken on the day of the yellow fever booster vaccination. These receptors came from a man aged 25 to 40 who received the YFV17D yellow fever vaccine.

V and J are TRBV5-5 and TRBJ2-5; TRBD2 matches at 10 bases. The junction had 9 bases not matched to a gene; V was cut back by 4 bases and J by 9 bases. There are 14 residues in the CDR3. Germline V gives CDR1 SGHKS, CDR2 YYEKEE (reference sequence). The CDR3 DNA is TGTGCCAGCAGCCGATTAGCGGGAGGTGTGGCCCAGTACTTC. This codes for CASSRLAGGVAQYF.

The chain recombines TRBV6-5 with TRBJ2-4; either TRBD1 or TRBD2 may fit D (6 bases each). CDR1 is MNHEY and CDR2 is SVGAGI in the germline V gene. V lost 2 bases to trimming and J lost 8 bases, with 19 bases between them. The CDR3 runs 16 residues. CDR3 loop: CASSYLPGGAGDIQYF. The CDR3, as DNA: TGTGCCAGCAGTTACCTCCCCGGGGGCGCCGGGGACATTCAGTACTTC.

This clonotype occurred a few times. This sequence joins TRBV14 and TRBJ1-1; D is unclear. Germline CDR1 and CDR2: SGHDN and FVKESK. Trimming took 7 bases from V and 5 from J, leaving 8 bases between them. The CDR3 spans 11 residues. CDR3 DNA: TGTGCCAGCAACGCGGCAACTGAAGCTTTCTTT. Amino acid sequence: CASNAATEAFF.

V is TRBV6-6 and J is TRBJ2-5; D is undetermined. In germline, CDR1 is MNHNY, CDR2 SVGAGI (reference sequence). The V end lost 2 bases, the J end lost 4 bases, and 8 bases lay between the germline ends. This CDR3 is 13 amino acids long. The CDR3 loop is CASSYDSPETQYF. The CDR3, as DNA: TGTGCCAGCAGTTACGACTCCCCAGAGACCCAGTACTTC.

This clonotype was seen a few times. The chain is built from TRBV18 and TRBJ2-2; the D is unclear. The CDR3 has 13 residues. Per germline, CDR1 KGHSH and CDR2 LQKENI. V lost 0 bases and J lost 5, with 4 bases in between. CDR3 protein: CASSPPTTGELFF. CDR3 nucleotide sequence: TGTGCCAGCTCACCACCGACGACCGGGGAGCTGTTTTTT.

This chain uses TRBV5-4 with TRBJ1-1, with 7 nucleotides matching TRBD1. CDR1 is SGHNT and CDR2 is YYREEE in the germline V gene (reference sequence). V dropped 5 bases and J dropped 2; count of bases not matched to a gene: 9. The length of the CDR3 is 15 residues. The DNA of the CDR3 is TGTGCCAGCAGTCGCGAGACAGGGTTCAACACTGAAGCTTTCTTT. This encodes CASSRETGFNTEAFF.

This clonotype occurred a few times. The chain carries TRBV18 and TRBJ2-1; no clear D. The V gene lost 3 bases and the J gene lost 7 bases, with 13 bases spanning the gap. Germline CDR1 reads KGHSH; CDR2 reads LQKENI. CDR3 length equals 14 residues. The CDR3 DNA sequence: TGTGCCAGCTCACCTGCGAGAAGCACGAATGAGCAGTTCTTC. Translating it yields CASSPARSTNEQFF.

This clonotype has a handful of counts. The chain is built from TRBV20-1 and TRBJ2-1, with D uncertain. V dropped 7 bases and J dropped 0 bases, with 13 bases sitting between them. The CDR3 covers 14 residues. Germline CDR1 is DFQATT and CDR2 is SNEGSKA (reference sequence). In DNA, the CDR3 is TGCAGTGGTGGGTTCTCAAACTCCTACAATGAGCAGTTCTTC. It codes for CSGGFSNSYNEQFF.

The CDR3 DNA sequence: TGTGCCAGCAGCTTATTCACGGGGGCGAACACCGGGGAGCTGTTTTTT. Its protein product is CASSLFTGANTGELFF. The chain recombines TRBV11-2 with TRBJ2-2; TRBD2 might be the D (6 bases). Looked up from germline, CDR1 is SGHAT and CDR2 is FQNNGV. The V end was cut by 2 bases, the J end by 0 bases, with 10 bases between. The CDR3 has 16 residues.

This clonotype was seen only a few times. This sequence joins TRBV6-6 and TRBJ2-7, with TRBD2 as a possible D gene (6 bases). CDR3 length equals 12 residues. Germline V CDR1 and CDR2: MNHNY, SVGAGI (reference sequence). V was cut by 7 bases and J by 6 bases, with 13 bases left in between. CDR3 sequence (DNA): TGTGCCAGCAATCCGGCCGGGGGCGAGCAGTACTTC. This encodes CASNPAGGEQYF.

The chain uses TRBV14 and TRBJ2-1; 8 nucleotides agree with TRBD1. Per germline, CDR1 SGHDN and CDR2 FVKESK. The V and J ends lost 1 base and 11 bases, in that order; junction bases with no gene match: 13. This CDR3 is 16 amino acids long. CDR3 sequence: CASSQAETGVGGKQFF. In DNA form, the CDR3 reads TGTGCCAGCAGCCAAGCTGAGACAGGGGTAGGGGGGAAGCAGTTCTTC. The full variable domain, completed using reference TRBV14 and TRBJ2-1, is EAGVTQFPSHSVIEKGQTVTLRCDPISGHDNLYWYRRVMGKEIKFLLHFVKESKQDESGMPNNRFLAERTGGTYSTLKVQPAELEDSGVYFCASSQAETGVGGKQFFGPGTRLTVL.